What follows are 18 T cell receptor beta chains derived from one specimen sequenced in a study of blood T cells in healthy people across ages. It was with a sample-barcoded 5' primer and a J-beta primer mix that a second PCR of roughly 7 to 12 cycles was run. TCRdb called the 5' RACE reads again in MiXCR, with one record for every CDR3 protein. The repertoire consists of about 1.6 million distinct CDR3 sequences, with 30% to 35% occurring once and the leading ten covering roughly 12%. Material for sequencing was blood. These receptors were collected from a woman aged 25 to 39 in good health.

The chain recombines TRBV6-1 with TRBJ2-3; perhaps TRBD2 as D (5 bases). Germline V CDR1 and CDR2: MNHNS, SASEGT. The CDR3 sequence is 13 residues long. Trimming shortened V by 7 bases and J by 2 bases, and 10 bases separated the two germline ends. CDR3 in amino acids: CASKLVVTDTQYF. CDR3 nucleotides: TGTGCCAGCAAACTAGTTGTCACAGATACGCAGTATTTT.

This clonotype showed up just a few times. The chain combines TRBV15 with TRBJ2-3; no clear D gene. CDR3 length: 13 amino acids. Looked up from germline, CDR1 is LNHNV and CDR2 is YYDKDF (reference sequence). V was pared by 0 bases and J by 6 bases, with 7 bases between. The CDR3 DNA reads TGTGCCACCAGCAGAGACTTCGCGGATACGCAGTATTTT. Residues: CATSRDFADTQYF.

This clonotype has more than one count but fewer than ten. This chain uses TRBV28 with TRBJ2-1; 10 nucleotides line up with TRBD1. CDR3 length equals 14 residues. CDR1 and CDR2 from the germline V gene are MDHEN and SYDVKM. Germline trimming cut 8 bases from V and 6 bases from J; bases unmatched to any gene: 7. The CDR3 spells CASLVGTGANEQFF. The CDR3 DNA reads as TGTGCCAGCCTCGTGGGGACAGGGGCCAATGAGCAGTTCTTC.

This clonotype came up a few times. The CDR3, as DNA: TGCGCCAGCAGCTTCCGCGGACAGGAGAACACTGAAGCTTTCTTT. It codes for CASSFRGQENTEAFF. This chain joins TRBV5-1 and TRBJ1-1, with 7 positions matching TRBD1. The CDR3 consists of 15 residues. The germline gives CDR1 SGHRS, CDR2 YFSETQ. Germline trimming cut 2 bases from V and 1 base from J; bases unmatched to any gene: 5.

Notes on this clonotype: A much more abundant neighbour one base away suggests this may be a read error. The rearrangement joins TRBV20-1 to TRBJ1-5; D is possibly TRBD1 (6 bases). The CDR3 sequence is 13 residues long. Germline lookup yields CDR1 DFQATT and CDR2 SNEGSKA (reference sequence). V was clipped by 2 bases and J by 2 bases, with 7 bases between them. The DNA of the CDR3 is TGCAGTGCTAGAAACAGGGGCAATCAGCCCCAGCATTTT. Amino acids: CSARNRGNQPQHF.

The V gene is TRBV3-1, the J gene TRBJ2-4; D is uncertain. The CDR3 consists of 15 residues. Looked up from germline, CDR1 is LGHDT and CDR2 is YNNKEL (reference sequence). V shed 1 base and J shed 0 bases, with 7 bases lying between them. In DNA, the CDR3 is TGTGCCAGCAGCCAAGGACGCGTAGCCAAAAACATTCAGTACTTC. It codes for CASSQGRVAKNIQYF.

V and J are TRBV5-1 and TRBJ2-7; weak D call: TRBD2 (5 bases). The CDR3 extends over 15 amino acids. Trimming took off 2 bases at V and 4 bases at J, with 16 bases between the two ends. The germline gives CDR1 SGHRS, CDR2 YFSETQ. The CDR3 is CASSLRTDSSYEQYF. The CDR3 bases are TGCGCCAGCAGCTTACGGACGGACTCCTCTTACGAGCAGTACTTC.

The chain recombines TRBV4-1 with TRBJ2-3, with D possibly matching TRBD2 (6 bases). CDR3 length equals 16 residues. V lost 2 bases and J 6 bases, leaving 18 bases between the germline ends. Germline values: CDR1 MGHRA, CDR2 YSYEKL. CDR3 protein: CASSQIGLTSHDTQYF. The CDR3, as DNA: TGCGCCAGCAGCCAAATAGGTTTGACTAGTCACGATACGCAGTATTTT.

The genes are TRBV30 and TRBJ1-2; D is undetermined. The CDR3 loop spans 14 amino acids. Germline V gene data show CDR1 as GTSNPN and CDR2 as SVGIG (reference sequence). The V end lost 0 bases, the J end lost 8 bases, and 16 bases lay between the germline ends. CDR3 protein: CAWSVSDRNLGYTF. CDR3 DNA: TGTGCCTGGAGTGTCTCAGATCGGAATTTGGGCTACACCTTC.

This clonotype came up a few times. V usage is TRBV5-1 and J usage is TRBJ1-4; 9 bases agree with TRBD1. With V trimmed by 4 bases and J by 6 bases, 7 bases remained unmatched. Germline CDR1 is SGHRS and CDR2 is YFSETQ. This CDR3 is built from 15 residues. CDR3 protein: CASSVLGQGYEKLFF. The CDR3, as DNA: TGCGCCAGCAGCGTGCTAGGACAGGGGTATGAAAAACTGTTTTTT.

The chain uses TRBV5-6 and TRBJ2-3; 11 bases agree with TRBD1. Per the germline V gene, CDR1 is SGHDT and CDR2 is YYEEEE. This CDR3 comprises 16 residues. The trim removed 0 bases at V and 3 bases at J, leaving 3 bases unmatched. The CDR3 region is CASSLVGTGGTDTQYF. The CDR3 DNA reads TGTGCCAGCAGCTTGGTTGGGACAGGGGGGACAGATACGCAGTATTTT.

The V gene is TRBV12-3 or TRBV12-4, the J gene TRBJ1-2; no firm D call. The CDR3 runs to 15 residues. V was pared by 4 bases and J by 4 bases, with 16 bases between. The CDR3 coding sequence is TGTGCCAGCAGTTCCGCCGGCGATGTCTTCTATGGCTACACCTTC. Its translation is CASSSAGDVFYGYTF.

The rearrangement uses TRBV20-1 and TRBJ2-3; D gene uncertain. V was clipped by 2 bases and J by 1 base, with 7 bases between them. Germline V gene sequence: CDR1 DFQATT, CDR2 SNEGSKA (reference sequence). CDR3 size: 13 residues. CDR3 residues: CSARLLGTDTQYF. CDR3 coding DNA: TGCAGTGCTAGACTCTTGGGCACAGATACGCAGTATTTT.

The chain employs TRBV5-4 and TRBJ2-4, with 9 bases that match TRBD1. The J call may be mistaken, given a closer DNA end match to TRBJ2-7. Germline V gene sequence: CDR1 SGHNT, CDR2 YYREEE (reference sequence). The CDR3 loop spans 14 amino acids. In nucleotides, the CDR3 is TGTGCCAGCAGCCCCGGGGACAGGGTGAACGAGCAGTACTTC. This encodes CASSPGDRVNEQYF.

The CDR3 DNA is TGTGCCAGCCTCACCGGGGACAGGGGGAACTATGGCTACACCTTC. This gives the protein CASLTGDRGNYGYTF. The chain recombines TRBV6-1 with TRBJ1-2; 11 bases agree with TRBD1. Germline lookup yields CDR1 MNHNS and CDR2 SASEGT. The J segment lost 2 bases and the V segment lost 8 bases, leaving 7 bases of the junction unmatched. The CDR3 extends over 15 amino acids.

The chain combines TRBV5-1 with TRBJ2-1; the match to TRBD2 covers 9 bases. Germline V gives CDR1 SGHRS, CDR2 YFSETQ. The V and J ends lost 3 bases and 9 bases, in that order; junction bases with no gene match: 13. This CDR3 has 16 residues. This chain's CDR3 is CASSSAGLANEIEQFF. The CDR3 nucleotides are TGCGCCAGCAGCTCCGCCGGACTAGCGAACGAGATTGAGCAGTTCTTC. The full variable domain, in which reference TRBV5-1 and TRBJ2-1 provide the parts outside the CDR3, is KAGVTQTPRYLIKTRGQQVTLSCSPISGHRSVSWYQQTPGQGLQFLFEYFSETQRNKGNFPGRFSGRQFSNSRSEMNVSTLELGDSALYLCASSSAGLANEIEQFFGPGTRLTVL.

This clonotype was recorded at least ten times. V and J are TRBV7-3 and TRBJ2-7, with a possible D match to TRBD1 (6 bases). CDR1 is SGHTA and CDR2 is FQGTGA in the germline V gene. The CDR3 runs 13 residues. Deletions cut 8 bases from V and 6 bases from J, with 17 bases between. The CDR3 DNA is TGTGCCAGCGGAGTAACACAGGGACGCGAGCAGTACTTC. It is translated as CASGVTQGREQYF.

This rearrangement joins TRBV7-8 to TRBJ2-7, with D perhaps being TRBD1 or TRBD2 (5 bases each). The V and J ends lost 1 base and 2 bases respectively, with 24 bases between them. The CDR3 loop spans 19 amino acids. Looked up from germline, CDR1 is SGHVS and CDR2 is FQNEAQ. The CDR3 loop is CASSLVPTRGSPTAYEQYF. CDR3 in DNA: TGTGCCAGCAGCTTAGTCCCCACTAGGGGTAGCCCAACCGCCTACGAGCAGTACTTC.